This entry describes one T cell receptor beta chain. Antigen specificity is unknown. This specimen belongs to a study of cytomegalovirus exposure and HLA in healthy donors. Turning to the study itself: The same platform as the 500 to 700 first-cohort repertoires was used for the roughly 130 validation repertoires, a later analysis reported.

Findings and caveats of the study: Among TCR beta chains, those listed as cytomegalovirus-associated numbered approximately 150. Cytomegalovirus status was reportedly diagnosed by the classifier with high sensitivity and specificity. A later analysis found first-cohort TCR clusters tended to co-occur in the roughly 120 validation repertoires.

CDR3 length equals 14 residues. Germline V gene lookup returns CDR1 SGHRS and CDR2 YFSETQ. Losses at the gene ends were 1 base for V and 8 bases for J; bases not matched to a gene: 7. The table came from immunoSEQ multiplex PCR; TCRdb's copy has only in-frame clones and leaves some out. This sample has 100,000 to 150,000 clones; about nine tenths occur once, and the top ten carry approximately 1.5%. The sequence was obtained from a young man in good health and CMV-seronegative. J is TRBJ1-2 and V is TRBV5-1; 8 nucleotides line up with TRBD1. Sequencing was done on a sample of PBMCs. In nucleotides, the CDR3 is TGCGCCAGCAGCTTGTTTGGGACAGGCATCGGCTACACCTTC. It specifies CASSLFGTGIGYTF.